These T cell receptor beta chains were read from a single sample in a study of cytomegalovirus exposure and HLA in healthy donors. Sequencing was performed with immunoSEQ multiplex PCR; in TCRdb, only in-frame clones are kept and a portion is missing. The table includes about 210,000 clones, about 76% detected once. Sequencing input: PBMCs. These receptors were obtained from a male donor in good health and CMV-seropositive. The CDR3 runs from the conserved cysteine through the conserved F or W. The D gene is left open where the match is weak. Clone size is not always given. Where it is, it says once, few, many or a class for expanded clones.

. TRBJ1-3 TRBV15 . TGTGCCACCAGCAGAGCGCCCGGTTCTGGAAACACCATATATTTT CATSRAPGSGNTIYF
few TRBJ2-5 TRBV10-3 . TGTGCCATCAGCCCAGCGGGGACACAAGAGACCCAGTACTTC CAISPAGTQETQYF
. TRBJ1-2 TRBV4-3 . TGCGCCAGCAGCCAAGATTGGACGGGAGGGGATGGCTACACCTTC CASSQDWTGGDGYTF
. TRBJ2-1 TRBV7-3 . TGTGCCAGCAGCCACATCGGGACTTCCTACAATGAGCAGTTCTTC CASSHIGTSYNEQFF
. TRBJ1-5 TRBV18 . TGTGCCAGCTCACCAGCAGGGATCAATCAGCCCCAGCATTTT CASSPAGINQPQHF
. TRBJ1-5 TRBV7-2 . TGTGCCAGCAGCTTGTATGGGGGGATGAGCAATCAGCCCCAGCATTTT CASSLYGGMSNQPQHF
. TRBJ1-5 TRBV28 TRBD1 TGTGCCAGCAGTTTACCCGGGACAGGGATAATGGGGATGAATCAGCCCCAGCATTTT CASSLPGTGIMGMNQPQHF
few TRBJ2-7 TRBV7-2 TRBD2 TGTGCCAGCAGCTTAGTCAGCGGGGGGAGGGAGCAGTACTTC CASSLVSGGREQYF
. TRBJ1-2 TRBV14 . TGTGCCAGCAGCCAACTCGTGAACTATGGCTACACCTTC CASSQLVNYGYTF
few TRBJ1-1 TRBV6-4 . TGTGCCAGCAGGGCAGGAGGAGGTGAAGCTTTCTTT CASRAGGGEAFF
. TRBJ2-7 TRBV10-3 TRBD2 TGTGCCGTGTCGACTAGCGGGGGGGTGATAGAGCAGTACTTC CAVSTSGGVIEQYF